These 31 T cell receptor beta chains were sequenced from one sample in a study of cytomegalovirus exposure and HLA in healthy donors. PCR involved 60 Vbeta and 13 Jbeta primers. This table comes from immunoSEQ multiplex PCR, and its TCRdb copy is limited to in-frame clones, with some not included. In the table there are over 130,000 clones, around 80% of which are singletons. Material: PBMCs. These receptors all stem from a female donor in good health and CMV-seronegative.

The V and J genes are TRBV28 and TRBJ2-7; tentatively, D is TRBD2 (6 bases). Germline-derived CDR1 and CDR2 are MDHEN and SYDVKM. V was clipped by 6 bases and J by 3 bases, with 9 bases between them. The CDR3 contains 12 residues. CDR3 amino acids: CASRSGDYEQYF. The CDR3 coding sequence is TGTGCCAGCAGGTCGGGAGACTACGAGCAGTACTTC.

This rearrangement joins TRBV7-8 to TRBJ1-4; TRBD1 aligns across 8 bases. The CDR3 is 16 residues long. The junction had 9 bases not matched to a gene; V was cut back by 1 base and J by 8 bases. From germline, CDR1 is SGHVS and CDR2 FQNEAQ. CDR3 sequence (DNA): TGTGCCAGCAGCTTAGAAATAGGACAGGGTGGGGAAAAACTGTTTTTT. Translation gives CASSLEIGQGGEKLFF.

The CDR3 loop is CASSLSGSSYNEQFF. The DNA of the CDR3 is TGCGCCAGCAGCCTGAGCGGGAGCTCCTACAATGAGCAGTTCTTC. This chain uses TRBV5-1 with TRBJ2-1; 8 nucleotides line up with TRBD2. The trim removed 4 bases at V and 0 bases at J, leaving 3 bases unmatched. CDR3 size: 15 residues. The germline V gene encodes CDR1 SGHRS and CDR2 YFSETQ.

The rearrangement links TRBV14 to TRBJ1-1; tentatively, D is TRBD1 (5 bases). Germline CDR1 is SGHDN and CDR2 is FVKESK. Trimming stripped 4 bases from V and 6 bases from J, with 12 bases between. This CDR3 has 13 residues. The CDR3 DNA reads as TGTGCCAGCAGCCTAGGGGATTGGTCTGAAGCTTTCTTT. Its protein is CASSLGDWSEAFF.

J is TRBJ1-1 and V is TRBV6-5; a weak D match, TRBD1 (5 bases). Trimming took off 4 bases at V and 8 bases at J, with 11 bases between the two ends. Germline CDR1 MNHEY, CDR2 SVGAGI. There are 12 residues in the CDR3. The CDR3 protein is CASSSIGGEAFF. DNA of the CDR3: TGTGCCAGCAGTTCCATCGGGGGGGAAGCTTTCTTT.

CDR3 nucleotides: TGTGCCACCAGCAGAGTCGGAGCCCTCTCCTACGAGCAGTACTTC. This gives the protein CATSRVGALSYEQYF. The chain combines TRBV15 with TRBJ2-7, with unresolved D. V was trimmed by 1 base and J by 0 bases, leaving 10 bases between them. CDR3 length: 15 residues. Germline-derived CDR1 and CDR2 are LNHNV and YYDKDF (reference sequence).

The chain carries TRBV2 and TRBJ1-2; D is uncertain. Per the germline V gene, CDR1 is SNHLY and CDR2 is FYNNEI. This CDR3 is 12 amino acids long. The V and J ends lost 6 bases and 5 bases respectively, with 10 bases between them. For the CDR3, the DNA is TGTGCCAGCAGCCAGCGGGAGTATGGCTACACCTTC. This gives the protein CASSQREYGYTF.

The chain employs TRBV7-9 and TRBJ2-7; D uncertain. Between the trimmed V and J ends, which lost 4 bases and 1 base, there was a span of 5 bases. The CDR3 is made up of 12 amino acids. Germline-derived CDR1 and CDR2 are SEHNR and FQNEAQ (reference sequence). The DNA of the CDR3 is TGTGCCAGCAGCTCCTTGTCCTACGAGCAGTACTTC. It is translated as CASSSLSYEQYF.

The rearrangement joins TRBV7-8 to TRBJ2-1, with 10 nucleotides matching TRBD2. This CDR3 is 16 amino acids long. In germline, CDR1 is SGHVS, CDR2 FQNEAQ. The V and J ends lost 1 base and 8 bases, in that order; junction bases with no gene match: 8. In DNA form, the CDR3 reads TGTGCCAGCAGCTTAGTTGGGCTAGCGGGAGTTTATGAGCAGTTCTTC. This codes for CASSLVGLAGVYEQFF.

The gene calls are TRBV4-1 and TRBJ2-1; 10 positions agree with TRBD2. V trimming: 1 base; J trimming: 5 bases; junction bases outside the gene matches: 2. CDR1 and CDR2 from the germline V gene are MGHRA and YSYEKL. This CDR3 has 15 residues. The CDR3 DNA reads as TGCGCCAGCAGCCAAGTAGCGGGGGGAAACAATGAGCAGTTCTTC. Amino acids: CASSQVAGGNNEQFF.

This clone has more than one count but fewer than ten. The chain couples TRBV2 to TRBJ1-5; a possible D gene is TRBD1 (6 bases). The CDR3 loop spans 15 amino acids. The V end was cut by 7 bases, the J end by 2 bases, with 15 bases between. Germline CDR1 is SNHLY and CDR2 is FYNNEI. The CDR3 DNA reads as TGTGCCAGCAAAGGGGGGGTACGGGGCAATCAGCCCCAGCATTTT. It encodes CASKGGVRGNQPQHF.

V gene TRBV6-5 combines with J gene TRBJ2-5; no clear D. Per germline, CDR1 MNHEY and CDR2 SVGAGI. The ends were cut back, 6 bases at V and 5 bases at J, with 10 bases in the middle. The CDR3 is 12 residues long. CDR3 nucleotide sequence: TGTGCCAGCAGCCCGCGGTGGGAGACCCAGTACTTC. Protein sequence: CASSPRWETQYF.

In its sample, this clone was seen a few times. This chain joins TRBV29-1 and TRBJ2-7, with 7 bases that match TRBD1. The CDR3 covers 12 residues. Germline CDR1 and CDR2: SQVTM and ANQGSEA. The junction had 7 bases not matched to a gene; V was cut back by 7 bases and J by 4 bases. In DNA form, the CDR3 reads TGCAGCGCCGCCGGGGACAGATACGAGCAGTACTTC. Its translation is CSAAGDRYEQYF.

The chain carries TRBV27 and TRBJ1-5, with a weak D call TRBD1 (5 bases). CDR3 length equals 14 residues. Germline V CDR1 and CDR2: MNHEY, SMNVEV (reference sequence). Trimming removed 1 base from V and 3 bases from J, with 7 bases in between. The CDR3 bases are TGTGCCAGCAGTTTATTAGGGGTCAATCAGCCCCAGCATTTT. This encodes CASSLLGVNQPQHF.

The chain has TRBV30 and TRBJ2-3; the match to TRBD1 covers 7 bases. The CDR3 consists of 14 residues. J lost 3 bases, V lost 2 bases, and 5 bases had no gene match. Germline V CDR1 and CDR2: GTSNPN, SVGIG (reference sequence). The CDR3 reads CAWSKGQVTDTQYF. In nucleotides, the CDR3 is TGTGCCTGGAGTAAAGGACAGGTAACAGATACGCAGTATTTT.

This chain links TRBV6-5 with TRBJ2-3; TRBD2 might be the D (6 bases). The V gene's germline CDR1 is MNHEY and CDR2 SVGAGI. The V end was cut by 1 base, the J end by 4 bases, with 9 bases between. This CDR3 is built from 14 residues. The CDR3 protein is CASSYLSGADTQYF. CDR3 nucleotides: TGTGCCAGCAGTTACTTATCGGGGGCAGATACGCAGTATTTT.

The CDR3 sequence is CSVYYPAPSSYNEQFF. In nucleotides, the CDR3 is TGCAGCGTTTACTACCCTGCCCCAAGCTCCTACAATGAGCAGTTCTTC. The gene calls are TRBV29-1 and TRBJ2-1; D ambiguous. In germline, CDR1 is SQVTM, CDR2 ANQGSEA. Trimming took 5 bases from V and 0 from J, leaving 17 bases between them. There are 16 residues in the CDR3.

The genes are TRBV19 and TRBJ2-3; 7 nucleotides line up with TRBD2. This CDR3 has 13 amino acids. Unmatched junction bases numbered 6, after V lost 8 bases and J lost 4 bases. The germline V gene encodes CDR1 LNHDA and CDR2 SQIVND (reference sequence). The CDR3 is CASALAEPDTQYF. In DNA, the CDR3 is TGTGCCAGTGCCCTAGCGGAACCAGATACGCAGTATTTT.

The rearrangement uses TRBV5-1 and TRBJ1-5; tentatively, D is TRBD1 (5 bases). Trimming took 2 bases from V and 5 from J, leaving 14 bases between them. Germline V gene data show CDR1 as SGHRS and CDR2 as YFSETQ. CDR3 size: 15 residues. The CDR3 DNA reads TGCGCCAGCAGCTTCGGTGACAGATTGGATCAGCCCCAGCATTTT. It specifies CASSFGDRLDQPQHF.

The V and J genes are TRBV11-2 and TRBJ2-7; 9 bases are a match to TRBD1. Germline V gives CDR1 SGHAT, CDR2 FQNNGV. V shed 5 bases, J shed 5 bases, and the junction held 7 bases outside the gene matches. The CDR3 runs to 14 residues. The CDR3 DNA follows: TGTGCCAGCAGCATGGGACAGGGTGTAGACGAGCAGTACTTC. Translation gives CASSMGQGVDEQYF.

V gene TRBV4-1 combines with J gene TRBJ1-5, with D unresolved. Per germline, CDR1 MGHRA and CDR2 YSYEKL. Trimming removed 0 bases from V and 7 bases from J, with 13 bases in between. CDR3 length equals 15 residues. This CDR3 reads CASSQDRRDEQPQHF. CDR3 bases: TGCGCCAGCAGCCAAGATAGGAGGGATGAACAGCCCCAGCATTTT.

The chain joins TRBV18 to TRBJ1-1, with D possibly TRBD1 on 5 matching bases. The CDR3 loop spans 15 amino acids. Trimming removed 2 bases from V and 1 base from J, with 11 bases in between. Germline V CDR1 and CDR2: KGHSH, LQKENI. CDR3 sequence (DNA): TGTGCCAGCTCACCAATAGGGGCACAGAACACTGAAGCTTTCTTT. Encoded protein: CASSPIGAQNTEAFF.

J is TRBJ1-5 and V is TRBV28; tentative D call: TRBD1 (6 bases). The CDR3 has 15 amino acids. V was pared by 6 bases and J by 0 bases, with 12 bases between. Germline V CDR1 and CDR2: MDHEN, SYDVKM. CDR3 region: CASSNTGNSNQPQHF. CDR3 nucleotide sequence: TGTGCCAGCAGCAACACAGGGAATAGCAATCAGCCCCAGCATTTT.

The rearrangement uses TRBV29-1 and TRBJ2-7, with 7 bases lining up with TRBD2. V lost 6 bases to trimming and J lost 0 bases; unmatched junction nucleotides: 11. The CDR3 has 15 amino acids. The germline gives CDR1 SQVTM, CDR2 ANQGSEA. The CDR3 sequence: CSVGGGADSSYEQYF. In nucleotides, the CDR3 is TGCAGCGTGGGGGGAGGGGCAGACAGCTCCTACGAGCAGTACTTC.

The chain couples TRBV2 to TRBJ2-2, with TRBD2 as a possible D gene (6 bases). This CDR3 comprises 12 residues. Germline CDR1 is SNHLY and CDR2 is FYNNEI. The V and J ends lost 4 bases and 8 bases respectively, with 8 bases between them. CDR3 in amino acids: CASSVGGGELFF. In nucleotides, the CDR3 is TGTGCCAGCAGTGTGGGGGGTGGGGAGCTGTTTTTT.

The CDR3 nucleotides are TGTGCCAGCAGTCCTACAGGAGGAGGGTCCTACGAGCAGTACTTC. Translation: CASSPTGGGSYEQYF. This sequence joins TRBV7-3 and TRBJ2-7; possibly TRBD2 for D (6 bases). The length of the CDR3 is 15 residues. Trimming pared 6 bases from V and 1 base from J, leaving 16 bases between. CDR1 SGHTA and CDR2 FQGTGA come from the germline V gene.

The V and J genes are TRBV27 and TRBJ2-2; D might be TRBD1 (6 bases). CDR1 is MNHEY and CDR2 is SMNVEV in the germline V gene (reference sequence). V lost 5 bases, J lost 6 bases, and 10 bases lay in between. CDR3 length: 13 amino acids. The DNA for the CDR3 is TGTGCCAGCAGTCTCACAGGGTCCGGGGAGCTGTTTTTT. Protein sequence: CASSLTGSGELFF.

The chain combines TRBV4-1 with TRBJ1-5, with D unresolved. Germline values: CDR1 MGHRA, CDR2 YSYEKL. V lost 4 bases and J 5 bases, leaving 9 bases between the germline ends. The CDR3 totals 13 residues. The CDR3 loop is CASSLWQDQPQHF. The CDR3 DNA sequence: TGCGCCAGCAGCCTCTGGCAGGATCAGCCCCAGCATTTT.

A single count supports this clone. The V gene is TRBV28, the J gene TRBJ2-3; TRBD2 matches 7 bases. J was trimmed by 5 bases and V by 7 bases; bases with no gene match: 15. The CDR3 is 16 residues long. Germline V gene data show CDR1 as MDHEN and CDR2 as SYDVKM. CDR3 sequence (DNA): TGTGCCAGCAAAATAGGACTAGTGGGCCCCATAGATACGCAGTATTTT. This gives the protein CASKIGLVGPIDTQYF.

Points on this clone: Relative to the germline gene, one junction end is altered; a read error may explain this. This chain links TRBV25-1 with TRBJ2-2, with TRBD2 identical over 7 bases. Germline-derived CDR1 and CDR2 are MGHDK and SYGVNS. The CDR3 is 15 residues long. CDR3 protein: CATSRASGNTGELFF. CDR3 nucleotides: TGTGCCACCAGTCGGGCTAGCGGCAACACCGGGGAGCTGTTTTTT.

The rearrangement links TRBV30 to TRBJ2-4; TRBD2 matches at 7 bases. Germline V gives CDR1 GTSNPN, CDR2 SVGIG (reference sequence). The J segment lost 7 bases and the V segment lost 1 base, leaving 19 bases of the junction unmatched. This CDR3 is 18 amino acids long. The CDR3 DNA sequence: TGTGCCTGGAGTGGGTTTGGGGGGGGGACCCAAGACGATAACATTCAGTACTTC. This translates into CAWSGFGGGTQDDNIQYF.